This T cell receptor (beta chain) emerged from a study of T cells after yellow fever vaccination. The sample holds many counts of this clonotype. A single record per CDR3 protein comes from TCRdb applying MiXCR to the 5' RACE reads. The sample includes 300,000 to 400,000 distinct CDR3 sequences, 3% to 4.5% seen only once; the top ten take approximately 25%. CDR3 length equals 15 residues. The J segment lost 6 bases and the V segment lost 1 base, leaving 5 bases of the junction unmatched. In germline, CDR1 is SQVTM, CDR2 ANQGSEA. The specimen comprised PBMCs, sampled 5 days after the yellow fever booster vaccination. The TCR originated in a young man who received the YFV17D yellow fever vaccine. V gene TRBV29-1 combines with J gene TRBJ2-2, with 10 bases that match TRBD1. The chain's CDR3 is CSVEGDRGLPGELFF. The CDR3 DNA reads TGCAGCGTTGAAGGGGACAGGGGATTACCCGGGGAGCTGTTTTTT.